This T cell receptor beta chain was profiled in a study of CD8+CD57+ T cells in acquired aplastic anemia. This clonotype was found many times. This CDR3 is 14 amino acids long. Trimming cost V 2 bases and J 2 bases, with 10 bases left between them. Germline V CDR1 and CDR2: MNHNS, SASEGT. The use of genomic DNA as template underpinned the TCR beta VDJ and CDR3 profiling. TCRdb itself ran the reads through MiXCR, one entry per CDR3 protein. Found here are 150,000 to 200,000 distinct CDR3 sequences, less than 50% of them singletons; the top ten hold 13%. An expansion of CD8+CD57+ cells by flow cytometry had been shown in patients chosen for sequencing.

This chain joins TRBV6-1 and TRBJ2-7, with D maybe TRBD1 (6 bases). This sequence was found in a human donor with aplastic anemia. The sequencing sample was made of sorted CD4+, CD8+, or CD8+CD57+ T cells (not recorded which) from PBMCs. In DNA, the CDR3 is TGTGCCAGCAGTGAAATTAAGGGGGCCTACGAGCAGTACTTC. Protein sequence: CASSEIKGAYEQYF.